The 9 T cell receptor beta chains listed next were all sequenced from one sample in a study of blood T cell repertoires in COVID-19. Assay: immunoSEQ multiplex PCR; the TCRdb copy retains only in-frame clones and omits some. Of 150,000 to 200,000 clones in the sample, roughly 84% were seen once. The material sequenced was peripheral blood. All receptors come from a man aged 18 to 29 with active or convalescent COVID-19.

The gene calls are TRBV5-1 and TRBJ1-2; D is ambiguous. This CDR3 has 13 residues. CDR1 is SGHRS, CDR2 YFSETQ, per germline. V gave up 1 base and J gave up 7 bases, with 11 bases separating them. As DNA, the CDR3 is TGCGCCAGCAGCTTGTCGGGGATGGGTGGCTACACCTTC. Protein sequence: CASSLSGMGGYTF.

The rearrangement joins TRBV2 to TRBJ2-5, with TRBD1 matching 8 bases. The V and J ends lost 3 bases and 5 bases, in that order; junction bases with no gene match: 8. Per germline, CDR1 SNHLY and CDR2 FYNNEI. The CDR3 spans 15 residues. The CDR3 here is CASSDSGQGRETQYF. For the CDR3, the DNA is TGTGCCAGCAGTGACTCCGGACAGGGAAGGGAGACCCAGTACTTC.

The V call is TRBV19, the J call TRBJ2-5, with 9 bases identical to TRBD1. The germline V gene has CDR1 LNHDA and CDR2 SQIVND (reference sequence). The CDR3 is 15 amino acids. Losses at the gene ends were 3 bases for V and 4 bases for J; bases not matched to a gene: 6. Written as DNA, the CDR3 is TGTGCCAGTAGTATTTCCGGGACAGGGCGAGAGACCCAGTACTTC. Encoded protein: CASSISGTGRETQYF.

The chain links TRBV6-6 to TRBJ2-5; TRBD2 matches at 8 bases. The trim removed 3 bases at V and 5 bases at J, leaving 5 bases unmatched. CDR1 is MNHNY, CDR2 SVGAGI, per germline (reference sequence). This CDR3 is 14 amino acids long. In nucleotides, the CDR3 is TGTGCCAGCAGTTATACCGGGACTAGGGAGACCCAGTACTTC. It codes for CASSYTGTRETQYF.

The chain links TRBV7-8 to TRBJ1-2; 8 bases match TRBD1. The trim removed 0 bases at V and 6 bases at J, leaving 9 bases unmatched. This CDR3 is built from 16 residues. Germline CDR1 SGHVS, CDR2 FQNEAQ. The DNA for the CDR3 is TGTGCCAGCAGCTTAGCTAATTTGGACAGGGTTCATGGCTACACCTTC. Amino acids: CASSLANLDRVHGYTF.

V is TRBV12-5 and J is TRBJ2-5; D perhaps matches TRBD1 (6 bases). Between the trimmed V and J ends, which lost 3 bases and 5 bases, there was a span of 10 bases. Germline V gene sequence: CDR1 LGHNT, CDR2 FRNRAP. The CDR3 length is 13 residues. The CDR3 DNA is TGTGCTAGTGGTTTTGGGGGCGGGGAGACCCAGTACTTC. It yields the protein CASGFGGGETQYF. Using reference TRBV12-5 and TRBJ2-5 for the parts outside the CDR3, the full variable domain is DARVTQTPRHKVTEMGQEVTMRCQPILGHNTVFWYRQTMMQGLELLAYFRNRAPLDDSGMPKDRFSAEMPDATLATLKIQPSEPRDSAVYFCASGFGGGETQYFGPGTRLLVL.

The chain combines TRBV11-3 with TRBJ1-6, with 8 bases that match TRBD1. Per germline, CDR1 SGHNT and CDR2 YENEEA. CDR3 length: 18 amino acids. The V segment lost 1 base and the J segment 0 bases; nucleotides outside the gene matches: 5. In DNA, the CDR3 is TGTGCCAGCAGCTTAGTCCCCGGGACAGGCTCCTATAATTCACCCCTCCACTTT. Encoded protein: CASSLVPGTGSYNSPLHF.

This sequence joins TRBV7-9 and TRBJ2-3, with D possibly TRBD2 on 6 matching bases. Germline assignment: CDR1 SEHNR and CDR2 FQNEAQ (reference sequence). This CDR3 region has 14 residues. The V end was cut by 6 bases, the J end by 2 bases, with 12 bases between. The CDR3 nucleotides read TGTGCCAGCAGGGTAGCGGAATTCACAGATACGCAGTATTTT. Its protein product is CASRVAEFTDTQYF.

This clone came up once. This chain uses TRBV6-5 with TRBJ1-6; D uncertain. Germline V gene lookup returns CDR1 MNHEY and CDR2 SVGAGI. The CDR3 sequence is 14 residues long. With 2 bases removed from V and 6 bases from J, the gap between germline ends came to 8 bases. This CDR3 reads CASSYLRGNSPLHF. The CDR3, as DNA: TGTGCCAGCAGTTACCTACGGGGTAATTCACCCCTCCACTTT.